This T cell receptor beta chain was documented in a study of T-cell memory formation after mild COVID-19. This clonotype was found a few times. Its antigen is unidentified. 5'RACE primed from the constant segment yielded TCR alpha and TCR beta cDNA libraries bearing sample barcodes and UMIs. Using its own MiXCR run on the 5' RACE reads, TCRdb lists one record per CDR3 protein. The table records around 430,000 distinct CDR3 sequences, roughly 15% of them present only once. The study, taken as a whole, reports: Cross-reactive memory apparently joined, as some responding clones appeared in pre-infection memory. A second wave expanding day 15 to 37 was CD4+-biased; contracting clones were balanced. Shrinking CD4+ clones were chiefly CM and EM; CD8+ ones were chiefly EMRA.

V lost 2 bases to trimming and J lost 1 base; unmatched junction nucleotides: 9. Germline V gives CDR1 SGHAT, CDR2 FQNNGV. This CDR3 has 19 amino acids. V gene TRBV11-2 combines with J gene TRBJ1-4; TRBD1 matches at 11 bases. Sequencing was done on a sample of PBMCs or a T cell subset sorted from them (not recorded which). The TCR originated in a man aged 18 to 30 who had mild COVID-19 (a few samples of this study predate the infection). Cell type and time point are not known. CDR3 sequence: CASSLPRRGTGGTNEKLFF. DNA of the CDR3: TGTGCCAGCAGCTTACCCCGCCGGGGGACAGGGGGAACTAATGAAAAACTGTTTTTT.